The 16 T cell receptor beta chains given below trace back to one sample, sequenced in a study of OX40 agonist ivuxolimab in advanced cancers. The table came from immunoSEQ multiplex PCR; TCRdb's copy has only in-frame clones and leaves some out. The sample shows 80,000 to 100,000 clones, roughly nine tenths of them seen only once. Sequencing was performed on CD4+ or CD8+ T cells sorted from blood, taken in a trial of the OX40 agonist ivuxolimab. The receptor source for this set is an adult with an advanced solid tumor such as melanoma, head and neck, liver or kidney cancer.

The chain is built from TRBV6-1 and TRBJ2-3; no clear D. Germline CDR1 reads MNHNS; CDR2 reads SASEGT. V lost 6 bases to trimming and J lost 8 bases, with 15 bases between them. The CDR3 totals 13 residues. The CDR3 bases are TGTGCCAGCAGACCCGACCCCGGGCGTACGCAGTATTTT. Translation: CASRPDPGRTQYF.

The gene calls are TRBV6-1 and TRBJ2-3; D possibly matches TRBD1 or TRBD2 (5 bases each). Germline CDR1 and CDR2: MNHNS and SASEGT. The CDR3 spans 15 residues. The V end lost 7 bases, the J end lost 7 bases, and 21 bases lay between the germline ends. The CDR3 reads CASTSGQLISNTQYF. The CDR3 DNA reads TGTGCCAGCACCTCGGGGCAGCTTATTTCTAATACGCAGTATTTT.

The chain uses TRBV29-1 and TRBJ2-3, with D possibly TRBD2 on 5 matching bases. Trimming shortened V by 7 bases and J by 3 bases, and 14 bases separated the two germline ends. This CDR3 region has 13 residues. Germline CDR1 is SQVTM and CDR2 is ANQGSEA. CDR3 nucleotide sequence: TGCAGCGCCGGACTCCGCCTGACAGATACGCAGTATTTT. It encodes CSAGLRLTDTQYF.

This chain links TRBV18 with TRBJ1-1; 10 bases map to TRBD1. The germline gives CDR1 KGHSH, CDR2 LQKENI. The CDR3 loop spans 17 amino acids. Trimming took 3 bases from V and 9 from J; bases not matched to a gene: 16. For the CDR3, the DNA is TGTGCCAGCTCACCTTTTTCAACCGCGGGACAGGGGACGAAAGCTTTCTTT. This gives the protein CASSPFSTAGQGTKAFF.

The chain links TRBV5-4 to TRBJ1-2, with 7 bases aligning to TRBD1. This CDR3 has 13 residues. Germline lookup yields CDR1 SGHNT and CDR2 YYREEE (reference sequence). Germline trimming cut 6 bases from V and 5 bases from J; bases unmatched to any gene: 7. The CDR3 region has the DNA TGTGCCAGCACCCTTCCAGGGGGGTATGGCTACACCTTC. It translates to CASTLPGGYGYTF.

This clone was observed a single time. The DNA for the CDR3 is TGTGCCAGTAGCCAAGGGGGCCACACCGGGGAGCTGTTTTTT. It translates to CASSQGGHTGELFF. This sequence joins TRBV19 and TRBJ2-2, with 7 bases lining up with TRBD1. V shed 6 bases and J 3 bases; nucleotides not matched to a gene: 4. The CDR3 loop spans 14 amino acids. Germline CDR1 is LNHDA and CDR2 is SQIVND (reference sequence).

This chain connects TRBV18 to TRBJ2-3; the D is unclear. CDR1 is KGHSH and CDR2 is LQKENI in the germline V gene. This CDR3 contains 15 residues. With 3 bases removed from V and 0 bases from J, the gap between germline ends came to 10 bases. The CDR3 sequence: CASSPLTSSTDTQYF. CDR3 DNA sequence: TGTGCCAGCTCACCCCTCACCTCTAGCACAGATACGCAGTATTTT.

The chain carries TRBV6-5 and TRBJ1-1; TRBD1 agrees at 8 bases. This CDR3 is 15 amino acids long. V trimming: 5 bases; J trimming: 2 bases; junction bases outside the gene matches: 7. Germline V lookup: CDR1 MNHEY, CDR2 SVGAGI. CDR3 loop: CASSPLSGGNTEAFF. The CDR3 bases are TGTGCCAGCAGTCCCCTTTCAGGGGGCAACACTGAAGCTTTCTTT.

This chain links TRBV9 with TRBJ1-5; TRBD1 might be the D (5 bases). This CDR3 region has 15 residues. Germline assignment: CDR1 SGDLS and CDR2 YYNGEE. Trimming removed 4 bases at V and 7 bases at J, with 18 bases between. CDR3 in DNA: TGTGCCAGCAGCCGCAGCGGGGGGAAGGGACAGCCCCAGCATTTT. Its protein product is CASSRSGGKGQPQHF.

V is TRBV27 and J is TRBJ2-3; tentatively, D is TRBD2 (6 bases). Per germline, CDR1 MNHEY and CDR2 SMNVEV (reference sequence). V lost 10 bases and J 4 bases, leaving 18 bases between the germline ends. CDR3 length: 14 amino acids. The chain's CDR3 is CATKTARESDTQYF. The CDR3 nucleotides are TGTGCCACCAAAACGGCCCGGGAGTCAGATACGCAGTATTTT.

The chain links TRBV18 to TRBJ1-1; 7 nucleotides agree with TRBD1. Per germline, CDR1 KGHSH and CDR2 LQKENI. V shed 5 bases and J 8 bases; nucleotides not matched to a gene: 5. CDR3 size: 12 residues. CDR3 bases: TGTGCCAGCTCAGAACAGGGGACCGAAGCTTTCTTT. This sequence encodes CASSEQGTEAFF.

The V call is TRBV9, the J call TRBJ2-2; D remains ambiguous. Trimming stripped 0 bases from V and 5 bases from J, with 11 bases between. This CDR3 comprises 15 residues. Germline CDR1 reads SGDLS; CDR2 reads YYNGEE. The CDR3 bases are TGTGCCAGCAGCGTAGGAGGCATAAATACCGGGGAGCTGTTTTTT. Translated: CASSVGGINTGELFF.

The V gene is TRBV5-1, the J gene TRBJ1-5, with a possible D match to TRBD1 (6 bases). This CDR3 comprises 14 residues. Germline CDR1 reads SGHRS; CDR2 reads YFSETQ. V lost 6 bases and J 3 bases, leaving 13 bases between the germline ends. Here the CDR3 reads CASTFRDINQPQHF. CDR3 DNA: TGCGCCAGCACCTTCCGGGACATCAATCAGCCCCAGCATTTT. Filled out from reference TRBV5-1 and TRBJ1-5, the complete variable domain reads KAGVTQTPRYLIKTRGQQVTLSCSPISGHRSVSWYQQTPGQGLQFLFEYFSETQRNKGNFPGRFSGRQFSNSRSEMNVSTLELGDSALYLCASTFRDINQPQHFGDGTRLSIL.

The chain is built from TRBV9 and TRBJ2-7, with D perhaps given as TRBD1 or TRBD2 (5 bases each). Deletions cut 4 bases from V and 0 bases from J, with 29 bases between. CDR1 SGDLS and CDR2 YYNGEE come from the germline V gene. The CDR3 runs 20 residues. The CDR3 bases are TGTGCCAGCAGCCCCGCGGGCCCTAAGGGACCGCCCGTTCGCTCCTACGAGCAGTACGTC. This codes for CASSPAGPKGPPVRSYEQYV.

Here the CDR3 DNA reads TGTGCCTGGAGATTCAAGGGCACAGATACGCAGTATTTT. Amino acids: CAWRFKGTDTQYF. The rearrangement uses TRBV30 and TRBJ2-3; D unresolved. Germline V gene lookup returns CDR1 GTSNPN and CDR2 SVGIG (reference sequence). Trimming pared 3 bases from V and 1 base from J, leaving 8 bases between. The CDR3 length is 13 residues.

This chain connects TRBV29-1 to TRBJ2-7, with 9 bases that match TRBD2. After removal of 1 base from V and 6 bases from J, the junction contained 7 bases not matched to a gene. The CDR3 runs to 14 residues. In germline, CDR1 is SQVTM, CDR2 ANQGSEA. The DNA of the CDR3 is TGCAGCGTTGAAGTAACAGCGGGAGGCACCGAGCAGTACTTC. It codes for CSVEVTAGGTEQYF.